This T cell receptor (beta chain) was documented in a study of cytomegalovirus exposure and HLA in healthy donors. V lost 7 bases and J lost 3; bases outside the gene matches: 11. This CDR3 comprises 15 residues. Germline V CDR1 and CDR2: MDHEN, SYDVKM. The PCR had 60 Vbeta and 13 Jbeta primers. Using immunoSEQ multiplex PCR, the repertoire was profiled, and TCRdb retains in-frame clones only, with some absent. The sample carries about 110,000 clones, about three quarters recorded once. Details on this clone: Its antigen is as yet unknown.

The study's findings and limits: Analysis was performed later, and it showed HLA-associated TCR beta chains to be more clonally expanded than equally common others. The presence/absence work took it that sequencing depth was about the same across donors. The authors considered a cluster of highly shared sequence variants likely to be a sequencing artifact. Later analysis identified about 18,000 TCR beta sequences associated with HLA alleles, using a false discovery rate threshold of 0.05.

The receptor comes from a woman aged 45 to 65 in good health and CMV-seropositive. The rearrangement joins TRBV28 to TRBJ2-7, with 8 bases lining up with TRBD1. The source material was PBMCs. The CDR3 loop reads CASTFSGQANYEQYF. CDR3 sequence (DNA): TGTGCCAGCACCTTCTCGGGACAGGCTAACTACGAGCAGTACTTC.